The sequence of this T cell receptor (beta chain) was determined in a study of blood T cells in healthy people across ages. V was pared by 5 bases and J by 5 bases, with 9 bases of the junction left unmatched. There are 14 residues in the CDR3. The germline V gene encodes CDR1 SEHNR and CDR2 FQNEAQ (reference sequence). With regard to this clonotype: The antigen remains unidentified.

Study-wide results and limits: CMV status of donors was not determined, possibly confounding expanded clonotype changes. The authors considered diversity estimates from one million T cells to be underestimates.

The use of a sample-barcoded 5' primer and a J-beta primer mix characterized a second PCR of roughly 7 to 11 cycles. TCRdb re-called the 5' RACE reads with MiXCR, one entry per CDR3 protein. Of roughly 1,300,000 distinct CDR3 sequences listed, roughly 64% are singletons. V gene TRBV7-9 combines with J gene TRBJ2-7; the match to TRBD2 covers 7 bases. Sequenced: blood. This TCR was recovered from a man aged 18-30 years in good health. CDR3 sequence (DNA): TGTGCCAGCAGCCCCGAGACTAGCAGCGACGAGCAGTACTTC. Protein sequence: CASSPETSSDEQYF.